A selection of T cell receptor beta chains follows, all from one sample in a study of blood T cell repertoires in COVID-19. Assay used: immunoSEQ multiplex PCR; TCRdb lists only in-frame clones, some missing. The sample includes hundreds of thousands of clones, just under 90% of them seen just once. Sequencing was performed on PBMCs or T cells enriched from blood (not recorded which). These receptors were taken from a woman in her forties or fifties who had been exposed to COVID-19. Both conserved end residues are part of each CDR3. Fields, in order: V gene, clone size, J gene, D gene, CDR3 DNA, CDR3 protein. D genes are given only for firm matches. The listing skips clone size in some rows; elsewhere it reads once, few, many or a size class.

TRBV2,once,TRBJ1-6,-,TGTGCCAGCCTTGGAGGGACTAACTCACCCCTCCACTTT,CASLGGTNSPLHF
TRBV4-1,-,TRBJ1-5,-,TGCGCCAGCAGCCAAAGGCCCCAGGGCGATCAGCCCCAGCATTTT,CASSQRPQGDQPQHF
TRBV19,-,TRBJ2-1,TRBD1,TGTGCCACCAAGCGGGACAGGGGTGCCAATGAGCAGTTCTTC,CATKRDRGANEQFF
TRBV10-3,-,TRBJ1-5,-,TGTGCCATCAGTCTCAACCAGGGGCGGTCCCAGCATTTT,CAISLNQGRSQHF
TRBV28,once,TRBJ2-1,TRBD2,TGTGCCAGCAGTTCCCCGGGACTAGCGGGGGGGCCAATCGGTAATGAGCAGTTCTTC,CASSSPGLAGGPIGNEQFF
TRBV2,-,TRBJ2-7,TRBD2,TGTGCCAGCAGTGTGATTAGCGGGGGCCTGAGCTCCTACGAGCAGTACTTC,CASSVISGGLSSYEQYF
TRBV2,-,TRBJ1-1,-,TGTGCCAGCAGCTTTAGGACACCCGACACTGAAGCTTTCTTT,CASSFRTPDTEAFF
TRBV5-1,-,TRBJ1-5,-,TGCGCCAGCAGCCTAGACCTCAATCAGCCCCAGCATTTT,CASSLDLNQPQHF
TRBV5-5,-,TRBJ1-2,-,TGTGCCAGCAGCTTGGTGGGCAGCCACTTGGTCTACACCTTC,CASSLVGSHLVYTF
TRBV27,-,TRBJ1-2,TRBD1,TGTGCCAGCAGTTTGGCAGGACAGGGAGAATATGGCTACACCTTC,CASSLAGQGEYGYTF
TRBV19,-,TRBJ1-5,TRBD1,TGTGCCAGTCGCCCCCGTGGGACAGATTCTTATAGCAATCAGCCCCAGCATTTT,CASRPRGTDSYSNQPQHF
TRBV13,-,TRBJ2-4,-,TGTGCCAGCAGCAGCGGAGCCAAAAACATTCAGTACTTC,CASSSGAKNIQYF
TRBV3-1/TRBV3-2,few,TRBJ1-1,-,TGTGCCAGCAGCCAAGATATCTCCGGGACACCCGGGCGTGGGGCTTTCTTT,CASSQDISGTPGRGAFF
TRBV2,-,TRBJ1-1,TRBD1,TGTGCCAGCACCTGGACAGGGAACACTGAAGCTTTCTTT,CASTWTGNTEAFF
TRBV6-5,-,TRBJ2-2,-,TGTGCCAGCAGTAGAGGTTTGGACACCGGGGAGCTGTTTTTT,CASSRGLDTGELFF
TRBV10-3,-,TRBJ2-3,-,TGTGCCATCAGTGAGCCCTCCTTTTCGCAGTATTTT,CAISEPSFSQYF
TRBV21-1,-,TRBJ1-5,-,TGTGCCAGCAGCAAGATGGAGACAGGTAGAAGCAATCAGCCCCAGCATTTT,CASSKMETGRSNQPQHF
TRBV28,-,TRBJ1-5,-,TGTGCCAGCAGTACTAATGGTCAGCCCCAGCATTTT,CASSTNGQPQHF
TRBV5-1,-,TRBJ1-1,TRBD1,TGCGCCAGCAGCTTGGGGACAGGGGGCGGAAACACTGAAGCTTTCTTT,CASSLGTGGGNTEAFF
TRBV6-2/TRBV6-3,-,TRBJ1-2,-,TGTGCCAGCAGTTACTCGACAGGCGGAGGCTACACCTTC,CASSYSTGGGYTF
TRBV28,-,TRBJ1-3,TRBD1,TGTGCCAGCAGTCTGGGGCGGACAGGGAGAAACACCATATATTTT,CASSLGRTGRNTIYF
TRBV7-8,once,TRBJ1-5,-,TGTGCCAGCAGCTTAGTGGGGGGTGGCAGGGTGGGTCAGCCCCAGCATTTT,CASSLVGGGRVGQPQHF
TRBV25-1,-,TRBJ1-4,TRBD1,TGTGCCAGCACCGGGACAGGGGGCGTAGGCGAAAAACTGTTTTTT,CASTGTGGVGEKLFF
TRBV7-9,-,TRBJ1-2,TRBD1,TGTGCCAGCAGCCAAGCTGGGACAGATTATGGCTACACCTTC,CASSQAGTDYGYTF
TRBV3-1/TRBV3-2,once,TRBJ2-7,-,TGTGCCAGCAGCCAAAGGGGGGGCGGCGAGCAGTACTTC,CASSQRGGGEQYF
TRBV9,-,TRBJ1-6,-,TGTGCCAGCAGCGTAGAACAGGCCCACTATAATTCACCCCTCCACTTT,CASSVEQAHYNSPLHF
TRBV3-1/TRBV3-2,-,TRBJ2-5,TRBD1,TGTGCCAGCAGCCAGAGGACAGGGGGCTGGGAGACCCAGTACTTC,CASSQRTGGWETQYF
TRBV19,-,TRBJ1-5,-,TGTGCCAGTAGTATGGCGACAATCGGTGGCAATCAGCCCCAGCATTTT,CASSMATIGGNQPQHF
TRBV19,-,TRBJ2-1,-,TGTGCCAGTAGTGGGAGGAGGGTCGGGAATGAGCAGTTCTTC,CASSGRRVGNEQFF
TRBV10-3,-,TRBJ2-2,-,TGTGCCATCACAGGGAACACCGGGGAGCTGTTTTTT,CAITGNTGELFF
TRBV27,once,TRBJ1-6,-,TGTGCCAGCAGTTTGGGGCCCGGTAATTCACCCCTCCACTTT,CASSLGPGNSPLHF
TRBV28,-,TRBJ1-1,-,TGTGCCAGCAGGGACAGAAGATTGAACACTGAAGCTTTCTTT,CASRDRRLNTEAFF
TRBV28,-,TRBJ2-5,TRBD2,TGTGCCAGCCGACTAGCGGGTCAGGAGACCCAGTACTTC,CASRLAGQETQYF
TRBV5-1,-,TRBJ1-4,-,TGCGCCAGCAGCTTGGTCGGGAACCGGAATGAAAAACTGTTTTTT,CASSLVGNRNEKLFF
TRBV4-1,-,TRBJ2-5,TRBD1,TGCGCCAGCAGCCAAGTCGGCAGGGGGCAAGAGACCCAGTACTTC,CASSQVGRGQETQYF
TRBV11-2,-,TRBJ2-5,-,TGTGCCAGCAGCCAGGGGTGGCGAAACGACGTCCAAGAGACCCAGTACTTC,CASSQGWRNDVQETQYF
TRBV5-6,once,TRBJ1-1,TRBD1,TGTGCCAGCAGCCAAGACAGGGACACTGAAGCTTTCTTT,CASSQDRDTEAFF
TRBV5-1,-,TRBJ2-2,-,TGCGCCACTAAAACCCAGGGTAACACCGGGGAGCTGTTTTTT,CATKTQGNTGELFF
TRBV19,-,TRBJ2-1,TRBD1,TGTGCCAGTACCCCCGGACAGGCGAATGCCTACAATGAGCAGTTCTTC,CASTPGQANAYNEQFF
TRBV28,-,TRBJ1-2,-,TGTGCGCTGGGGCCGGAGAAATATGGCTACACCTTC,CALGPEKYGYTF
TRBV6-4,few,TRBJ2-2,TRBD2,TGTGCCAGCAGTGTAGGAGCGGGGGACCCCGGGGAGCTGTTTTTT,CASSVGAGDPGELFF
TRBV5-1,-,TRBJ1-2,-,TGCGCCAGCAGCCAGACAGTGTCAACTAACTATGGCTACACCTTC,CASSQTVSTNYGYTF
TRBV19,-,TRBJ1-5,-,TGTGCCAGTAGTATAGATACTGAATTGCCCCAGCATTTT,CASSIDTELPQHF
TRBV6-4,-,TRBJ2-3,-,TGTGCCAGCAGTAAGGGGTTTAGGGTCACAGATACGCAGTATTTT,CASSKGFRVTDTQYF
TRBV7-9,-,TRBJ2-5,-,TGTGCCAGCAGCTTTCCTCTCGGACAAGTCAAACAAGAGACCCAGTACTTC,CASSFPLGQVKQETQYF
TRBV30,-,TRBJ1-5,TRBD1,TGTGCCTGGAGCTCAGGGGGTTATAGCAATCAGCCCCAGCATTTT,CAWSSGGYSNQPQHF
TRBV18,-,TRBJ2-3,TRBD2,TGTGCCAGCTCCTCCGGACTAGCGGGGAGCACAGATACGCAGTATTTT,CASSSGLAGSTDTQYF
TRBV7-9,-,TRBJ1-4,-,TGTGCCAGTTCGGGGTCCCCTAATGAAAAACTGTTTTTT,CASSGSPNEKLFF
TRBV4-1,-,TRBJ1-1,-,TGCGCCAGCAGCCTCTTCTCAGGGGACACTGAAGCTTTCTTT,CASSLFSGDTEAFF
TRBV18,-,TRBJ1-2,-,TGTGCCAGCTCACCAGCAGGAATTTCTAACTATGGCTACACCTTC,CASSPAGISNYGYTF
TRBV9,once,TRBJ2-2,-,TGTGCCAGCAGCGTAGGGTCAGGGAACACCGGGGAGCTGTTTTTT,CASSVGSGNTGELFF
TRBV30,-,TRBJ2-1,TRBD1,TGTGCCTGGGCGCGGGACAGGGGTTCCTACAATGAGCAGTTCTTC,CAWARDRGSYNEQFF